This T cell receptor (beta chain) was recorded in a study of T cell responses to AZD1222 COVID-19 vaccine. The study's findings and limits: Regions 160-218 and 743-854 dominated among vaccine-associated CD4 TCRs spanning spike. Reports indicate that nearly half of spike-specific TCRs are directed at unmutated variant regions.

The repertoire was sequenced with immunoSEQ multiplex PCR; TCRdb's copy has only in-frame clones and lacks some. The table includes about 140,000 clones, roughly 90% detected once. V dropped 3 bases and J dropped 3 bases, with 12 bases sitting between them. The CDR3 has 14 residues. In germline, CDR1 is SGHNT, CDR2 YENEEA. As to this clone: No antigen is known for it.

The sequence came from an adult in good health. V and J are TRBV11-3 and TRBJ2-7, with D perhaps matching TRBD1 (5 bases). Sample: peripheral blood, taken on day 0 of AZD1222 vaccination. CDR3 amino acids: CASSFLSRGYEQYF. The CDR3 region has the DNA TGTGCCAGCAGCTTCTTAAGTAGGGGCTACGAGCAGTACTTC.